This TCR beta chain was recorded in a study of blood T cell repertoires in COVID-19 (dated by TCRdb to 2018 to 2021). As for the study more broadly: Collaborator samples came from the United States, Italy and Spain and covered acute and convalescent phases of COVID-19. The prospective study material was composed of cDNA or gDNA derived from T cells, B-cell-depleted T cells, or PBMCs. The dataset comprised deeply sampled blood TCRbeta repertoires from subjects exposed to, actively infected with, or recovered from COVID-19. A freely available public database, intended as a resource for researchers studying the immune response to SARS-CoV-2, is where the repertoires were released. The samples were drawn from two sources: the first 160 participants of the ongoing ImmuneRACE study, and 950 to 1,500 subjects contributed by 6 global collaborators. A de-identified subject ID, COVID-19 status, age in years and sex were almost always included in the sample metadata. Where HLA class I and class II types were available, the types were taken from metadata supplied by the sample provider, not from assay-based typing. Overall results and qualifications from the work: The amount of clinical and demographic metadata varied by source and participant and was provided uncurated.

Of note for this clone: Its antigen has not been determined. Per-nucleotide qualities are absent, and no much larger clonotype sits a single base away.

TCRbeta CDR3 regions were amplified from genomic DNA using the immunoSEQ Assay, a bias-controlled multiplex PCR. The authors' analysis ran thus. Within the assay, amplification of reference gene primers was used to estimate how many nucleated cells each sample contained. To quantify the absolute abundance of each unique TCRbeta CDR3 rearrangement, sequence reads were collapsed and filtered. For each sample, productive Simpson clonality was calculated as the square root of Simpson's diversity index across productive rearrangements. The source is immuneACCESS, and TCRdb retained only in-frame sequences with V and J called. Part of the clones is not carried over; for the studies checked, unresolved V genes explain less than half of this, and the remainder is unexplained. That table is the source of V, J and clone size, and D and trimming were worked out from the DNA. The sample table records under 200,000 clones; approximately 92% of these occur just once. The ten largest account for approximately 0.56% of the sample.

Collaborating institutions collected whole blood in K2EDTA tubes following their own protocols. For TCRbeta analysis, collaborators shipped samples in one of three forms: frozen whole blood, isolated PBMCs, or DNA extracted from either of those sample types. The receptor was derived from a man between 50 and 59 years old with acute or convalescent COVID-19. The sequenced sample consisted of peripheral blood.

The sequence in DNA is TGTGCCAGCTCACCCGGGACAGGGATAGCGCCCCAGCATTTT. This sequence encodes CASSPGTGIAPQHF. Here the chain combines TRBV18 and TRBJ1-5; 9 junctional bases match TRBD1. Germline trimming amounts to 3 bases on V and 9 bases on J, with 6 as the count of junction bases outside the gene matches. For CDR1 and CDR2, the germline V gene lists KGHSH and LQKENI. The CDR3 contains 14 residues, cysteine and phenylalanine counted. Only CDR3 DNA is held: 42 bases, read in frame from base 1. Full variable domain (CDR3 extended with the reference TRBV18 and TRBJ1-5 proteins): NAGVMQNPRHLVRRRGQEARLRCSPMKGHSHVYWYRQLPEEGLKFMVYLQKENIIDESGMPKERFSAEFPKEGPSILRIQQVVRGDSAAYFCASSPGTGIAPQHFGDGTRLSIL.